This TCR beta chain was profiled in a study of shared clonotypes between healthy human individuals (TCRdb year 2020). Regarding the study in general: The cohort comprised two women and a few men aged 18 to 49 years. Per donor, three plates each were used for CD4 naive and CD4 memory, two for CD8 naive, and one for CD8 memory. Leukapheresis yielded between about 0.94 and 9 billion PBMCs per donor. The study deeply sequenced blood TCR repertoires of five healthy adults to estimate repertoire size and the extent of clonotype sharing between individuals. Libraries were prepared and TCR repertoires were sequenced by different laboratories using diverse techniques, in order to increase sequencing depth and limit assay-specific biases. What the research found in general, with its limitations: Because the study included only a small number of donors, the genetic and exposure-history diversity represented was limited. Higher generation probabilities were observed for clonotypes shared by all four sorted-subset donors than for non-shared clonotypes. Approximately 5% of naive CD4, 3.5% of naive CD8, roughly 2.5% of memory CD4, and around 0.42% of memory CD8 clonotypes were shared across several donors. Even with the large sequencing depth, rarefaction of the sorted-subset datasets indicated that sequencing was incomplete. Larger estimated clonotype richness was generally found for naive subsets than for memory subsets. Sampling was restricted to blood, and TCR repertoires in tissues likely differ from the TCR repertoires found in blood. Pairwise subsampling led to the expectation that sequencing depth would affect the degree of clonotype sharing among donors.

Using the deep immunoSEQ assay, multiplex PCR amplified TCR CDR3 regions from genomic DNA. Extracted genomic DNA from each cell subset was distributed evenly across all wells of several immunoSEQ 96-well plates, and each plate was treated as a replicate. For sorted subsets, approximately 200 ng of genomic DNA, equivalent to some 33,000 T cell genomes, went into each replicate PCR. The purified libraries were quantified using a Qubit 3.0 fluorometer, sized with a Bioanalyzer 2100, and then quantified again using the KAPA Library Quantification kit. Every immunoSEQ 96-well plate was sequenced on a separate single-read 150-cycle Illumina NextSeq 550 flow cell. As for the authors' bioinformatics: Because the immunoSEQ output held only junctional sequences and lacked quality scores, the filtering could not match the filtering applied to full-length reads. Sequences were annotated with PyIR, a Python wrapper for IgBLAST v1.9, using IMGT germline references to assign V/J genes and CDR3. Reads with weak V/J assignments (E-value above 1e-6), missing CDR3, stop codons, out-of-frame junctions, or ambiguous translated residues were removed. V3J clonotypes were defined as sequences sharing the same inferred V gene, J gene, and CDR3 amino acid sequence. Percentage overlap between repertoires was calculated by dividing the number of shared unique clonotypes by the size of the smaller repertoire. Three approaches were used to assess repertoire richness: RTK rarefaction, the Chao1 estimator, and Recon v2.1 estimates of unobserved clonotypes. Generation probabilities were computed with OLGA for all TCRbeta clonotypes obtained by the gDNA method from four donors. TCRdb holds this immuneACCESS table with in-frame rearrangements only. Some clones are missing; in checked studies, unresolved V genes explain under half, and the rest has no known cause. That table furnishes V, J and clone size, whereas the DNA furnished D and trimming. Present in this sample are about 1 million clones, approximately 68% of which were seen just once. The ten most abundant clones make up about 1.5% of the sample.

Of note for this clone: Its cognate antigen has yet to be identified. Base-call qualities are not available, and no considerably larger clone is one nucleotide away.

CDR3 length: 15 amino acids, cysteine to phenylalanine. The kept DNA is CDR3 alone, 45 bases in frame from the first base. Taken from the germline V gene, the CDR1 and CDR2 loops are SGDLS and YYNGEE. Cut back by 4 bases and 0 bases, the V and J ends lie 14 bases apart. Donors were healthy HIV-negative adults with no recently reported acute infections or vaccinations. Every donor was a Caucasian adult residing in Nashville, Tennessee, USA. CD4+ T cells were enriched through magnetic negative selection, after which naive cells were positively selected on CD45RA and the remaining negative fraction served as the memory subset. Blood was obtained by leukapheresis, after which PBMCs were separated by Ficoll-Histopaque density gradient centrifugation and cryopreserved in liquid nitrogen vapor phase. Analytical flow cytometry was used to check the purity and quantity of each magnetically sorted T cell population. Genomic DNA was isolated from each sorted fraction and quantified by UV absorbance on a Nanodrop 2000c.

The TCR was taken from a man between 18 and 35 years old in good health. The sequenced material came from memory CD4+ T cells sorted from blood. What this sample's cell subset or site label stands for: CD45RA-negative fraction. The chain is made from TRBV9 and TRBJ2-7; the best D guess is TRBD2, with 5 bases matching. Read as DNA, the sequence is TGTGCCAGCAGCCCCTTAGCGAGGAGCTCCTACGAGCAGTACTTC. Its product reads: CASSPLARSSYEQYF.